This TCR beta chain is drawn from a study of regulatory T cells in long-lasting Graves disease. Time point here: persistent/refractory GD, antithyroid drugs over 5 years with positive TRAb. Extracted RNA from PBMCs served as the source of the TCR library. Graves' disease diagnosis was established per American Thyroid Association guidelines. Study-wide results and caveats: Persistent disease preferred TRBV28, TRBJ1-2 and TRBJ2-5; new disease, TRBV20-1 and TRBJ2-1. Persistent Graves' patients possessed reduced TCR diversity relative to recently diagnosed ones.

Germline V gene lookup returns CDR1 MDHEN and CDR2 SYDVKM. The CDR3 length is 16 residues. Relying on iRepertoire HTBI primers and Arm-PCR of CDR3 regions, the team built TCR beta libraries. MiXCR, run by TCRdb on the multiplex PCR reads, gives a single entry per CDR3 protein. The top ten clones hold approximately 8% of a sample with under 500,000 distinct CDR3 sequences, less than 25% of them seen once. In its sample, this clonotype was seen many times. The antigen is not known. Sequence at one end of the junction differs from germline and may be a read error. This receptor was taken from a female donor with Graves disease. V and J are TRBV28 and TRBJ1-1, with 10 bases matching TRBD1. This specimen was peripheral blood mononuclear cells (PBMCs), taken when the disease was refractory, from a patient treated with antithyroid drugs. CDR3 bases: TGTGCCAGCAGATCTACCGGGACAGGGGTGAACGCTGAAGCTTTCTTT. Translating gives CASRSTGTGVNAEAFF.